The 13 T cell receptor beta chains in this list originate from one sample, sequenced in a study of T cells in Graves' hyperthyroidism and ophthalmopathy. RNA transcripts were the template for amplifying TCR beta CDR3 regions. The TCR CDR3 was amplified in a first-round RT-PCR using the HTBI primer set. TCRdb reprocessed the multiplex PCR reads via MiXCR and lists one record per CDR3 protein. The sample includes more than 500,000 distinct CDR3 sequences, 15% to 20% seen only once; the top ten take approximately 3.8%. Sequenced input: blood. These receptors were obtained from a young woman with Graves' hyperthyroidism.

This clonotype was counted ten times or more. The chain combines TRBV24-1 with TRBJ2-2, with D unresolved. Germline values: CDR1 KGHDR, CDR2 SFDVKD. This CDR3 spans 14 amino acids. Trimming cost V 3 bases and J 0 bases, with 4 bases left between them. The CDR3 region is CATSDLTNTGELFF. CDR3 in DNA: TGTGCCACCAGTGATCTTACGAACACCGGGGAGCTGTTTTTT.

The V gene is TRBV7-9, the J gene TRBJ2-7; possible D gene TRBD1, 7 bases. Trimming took off 5 bases at V and 7 bases at J, with 21 bases between the two ends. CDR3 length equals 15 residues. The germline V gene has CDR1 SEHNR and CDR2 FQNEAQ (reference sequence). For the CDR3, the DNA is TGTGCCAGCAGCAAGAGACAGGGTATAGGAGGGGAGCAGTACTTC. Translated: CASSKRQGIGGEQYF.

The sample holds a few counts of this clonotype. V gene TRBV11-3 combines with J gene TRBJ2-3; D tentatively fits TRBD1 or TRBD2 (5 bases each). Germline CDR1 and CDR2: SGHNT and YENEEA. V was clipped by 5 bases and J by 2 bases, with 23 bases between them. This CDR3 spans 18 amino acids. CDR3 loop: CASSAGTTTNTVTDTQYF. In nucleotides, the CDR3 is TGTGCCAGCAGCGCCGGGACGACAACTAACACCGTCACAGATACGCAGTATTTT.

Many counts were recorded for this clonotype. The rearrangement joins TRBV6-5 to TRBJ2-3; 7 bases agree with TRBD2. CDR1 and CDR2 from the germline V gene are MNHEY and SVGAGI. The CDR3 has 17 residues. J gave up 1 base and V 2 bases, and 9 bases lay outside the gene matches. CDR3 nucleotide sequence: TGTGCCAGCAGTTACGGCCTAGCGGACCCCCGCACAGATACGCAGTATTTT. Its translation: CASSYGLADPRTDTQYF.

This clonotype has more than one count but fewer than ten. The V call is TRBV11-2, the J call TRBJ1-4; D is undetermined. Trimming removed 5 bases at V and 8 bases at J, with 15 bases between. This CDR3 region has 14 residues. Germline CDR1 is SGHAT and CDR2 is FQNNGV. This CDR3 reads CASSHTAPGEKLFF. As DNA, the CDR3 is TGTGCCAGCAGCCACACGGCCCCTGGGGAAAAACTGTTTTTT.

This clonotype was counted many times. The chain carries TRBV11-3 and TRBJ2-3; 11 bases line up with TRBD1. The CDR3 totals 15 residues. In germline, CDR1 is SGHNT, CDR2 YENEEA. With 3 bases clipped from V and 4 bases from J, the junction kept 3 bases outside the gene matches. In DNA form, the CDR3 reads TGTGCCAGCAGCTTCGGGGACAGGGGGGCAGATACGCAGTATTTT. As protein: CASSFGDRGADTQYF.

This clonotype was detected many times. The chain has TRBV12-3 or TRBV12-4 and TRBJ2-7; TRBD2 agrees at 11 bases. The CDR3 has 15 residues. The trim removed 4 bases at V and 4 bases at J, leaving 6 bases unmatched. CDR3 bases: TGTGCCAGCAGTTCTCCGGGACTAGCGGCATACGAGCAGTACTTC. Protein sequence: CASSSPGLAAYEQYF.

Details on this clonotype: One end of the junction is discordant with germline, which a read error may explain. J is TRBJ2-1 and V is TRBV6-2 or TRBV6-3; the match to TRBD2 covers 13 bases. The germline V gene encodes CDR1 MNHEY and CDR2 SVGEGT. The CDR3 has 14 amino acids. CDR3 sequence (DNA): TGCGCCAGCAGGGGACTAGCGGGGAGGGGATACCAGTTCTTC. It codes for CASRGLAGRGYQFF.

This clonotype turned up a few times. J is TRBJ2-2 and V is TRBV27, with D possibly being TRBD1 (7 bases). The CDR3 spans 12 residues. CDR1 and CDR2 (germline): MNHEY, SMNVEV (reference sequence). V lost 8 bases and J 6 bases, leaving 10 bases between the germline ends. The CDR3 protein is CASGGGSGELFF. The CDR3, as DNA: TGTGCCAGCGGAGGGGGCTCCGGGGAGCTGTTTTTT.

This clonotype was counted at least ten times. The rearrangement links TRBV30 to TRBJ1-1; D is possibly TRBD1 (6 bases). Germline CDR1 GTSNPN, CDR2 SVGIG (reference sequence). This CDR3 is built from 13 residues. Trimming cost V 0 bases and J 4 bases, with 9 bases left between them. CDR3 sequence (DNA): TGTGCCTGGAGTGTACGAGGGGGCACTGAAGCTTTCTTT. Translation gives CAWSVRGGTEAFF.

The genes are TRBV6-6 and TRBJ2-1, with D perhaps being TRBD1 or TRBD2 (5 bases each). From germline, CDR1 is MNHNY and CDR2 SVGAGI (reference sequence). The CDR3 extends over 15 amino acids. V shed 2 bases and J shed 4 bases, with 12 bases lying between them. CDR3 nucleotides: TGTGCCAGCAGTTACGGGGGACGGAGATACAATGAGCAGTTCTTC. This encodes CASSYGGRRYNEQFF.

This clonotype has ten or more counts. The V and J genes are TRBV2 and TRBJ2-5; no firm D call. This CDR3 is 12 amino acids long. Per the germline V gene, CDR1 is SNHLY and CDR2 is FYNNEI. Trimming removed 4 bases from V and 1 base from J, with 4 bases in between. Here the CDR3 reads CASSGLQETQYF. In DNA, the CDR3 is TGTGCCAGCAGTGGACTCCAAGAGACCCAGTACTTC.

This clonotype was seen many times. The chain employs TRBV29-1 and TRBJ1-1, with a tentative D call TRBD1 (6 bases). CDR1 and CDR2 from the germline V gene are SQVTM and ANQGSEA. The CDR3 extends over 13 amino acids. Between the trimmed V and J ends, which lost 0 bases and 4 bases, there was a span of 9 bases. The CDR3 region has the DNA TGCAGCGTTGAAGATACACAGGGCACTGAAGCTTTCTTT. It specifies CSVEDTQGTEAFF. Filled out from reference TRBV29-1 and TRBJ1-1, the complete variable domain reads SAVISQKPSRDICQRGTSLTIQCQVDSQVTMMFWYRQQPGQSLTLIATANQGSEATYESGFVIDKFPISRPNLTFSTLTVSNMSPEDSSIYLCSVEDTQGTEAFFGQGTRLTVV.